This is a list of T cell receptor beta chains from one sample in a study of shared clonotypes between healthy human individuals. The data were produced by immunoSEQ multiplex PCR, yet TCRdb's version contains in-frame clones alone and is incomplete. This table has 2 million to 2.5 million clones, roughly 94% appearing once. The sequenced sample was naive CD8+ T cells sorted from blood. These receptors were collected from a man aged 18 to 35 in good health. Both conserved end residues are part of each CDR3. D genes are given only for firm matches. The listing skips clone size in some rows; elsewhere it reads once, few, many or a size class.

clone_size	v_call	d_call	j_call	cdr3_nt	cdr3_aa
-	TRBV11-3	-	TRBJ2-3	TGTGCCAGCAGCCCCGAGGGGGGTAGGACAGATACGCAGTATTTT	CASSPEGGRTDTQYF
-	TRBV9	TRBD2	TRBJ2-5	TGTGCCAGCATTCCAGGGTCTAGCGGGAGCTTAGGGACCCAGTACTTC	CASIPGSSGSLGTQYF
-	TRBV19	-	TRBJ1-1	TGTGCCAGTAGTTGGTCACTCATGAACACTGAAGCTTTCTTT	CASSWSLMNTEAFF
-	TRBV5-1	-	TRBJ2-7	TGCGCCAGCAAAAGCTCCCCCCCGGGGAATGAGCAGTACTTC	CASKSSPPGNEQYF
-	TRBV27	TRBD1	TRBJ1-2	TGTGCCAGCAGTTTAAAGGGACAGAGCAACTATGGCTACACCTTC	CASSLKGQSNYGYTF
once	TRBV7-9	-	TRBJ2-5	TGTGCCAGCAGCTTAGCGACCCCCCGGGAGACCCAGTACTTC	CASSLATPRETQYF
-	TRBV5-4	TRBD2	TRBJ2-1	TGTGCCAGCAGCTTGGTGGTAGCGGGTGTGAGTGAGCAGTTCTTC	CASSLVVAGVSEQFF
once	TRBV19	-	TRBJ1-6	TGTGCCAGTAGTACAAGGACAAGTGATAATTCACCCCTCCACTTT	CASSTRTSDNSPLHF
-	TRBV6-1	TRBD1	TRBJ2-5	TGTGCCAGCAGTGAATACAGGGGGCGAGAAATCGTCCAACAAGAGACCCAGTACTTC	CASSEYRGREIVQQETQYF
-	TRBV18	-	TRBJ2-2	TGTGCCAGCTCACCAAGGACGAACACCGGGGAGCTGTTTTTT	CASSPRTNTGELFF
-	TRBV27	-	TRBJ2-7	TGTGCCAGCAGTTTGGAGGGGACCTTATCCTACGAGCAGTACTTC	CASSLEGTLSYEQYF
once	TRBV7-8	TRBD1	TRBJ2-3	TGTGCCAGCAGCTCACGACAGGGAAGCACAGATACGCAGTATTTT	CASSSRQGSTDTQYF
-	TRBV28	-	TRBJ2-7	TGTGCCAACCACCGGGCTGGGACACCCTACGAGCAGTACTTC	CANHRAGTPYEQYF
-	TRBV6-5	-	TRBJ2-3	TGTGCCAGCAGTTTCCCGACAGGAGAGGGCACAGATACGCAGTATTTT	CASSFPTGEGTDTQYF
-	TRBV2	-	TRBJ2-7	TGTGCCAGCAGTGATAGCAGCTCCTACGAGCAGTACTTC	CASSDSSSYEQYF
-	TRBV27	-	TRBJ1-1	TGTGCCAGCAGTTTATCTCCGGGCCCGAACACTGAAGCTTTCTTT	CASSLSPGPNTEAFF
-	TRBV9	-	TRBJ1-5	TGTGCCAGCAGCGGTACCGGACGGGCTAATCAGCCCCAGCATTTT	CASSGTGRANQPQHF
-	TRBV6-6	-	TRBJ2-7	TGTGCCAGCAGTTACTCTGGGGACGAGCAGTACTTC	CASSYSGDEQYF
-	TRBV5-6	TRBD2	TRBJ2-3	TGTGCCAGCAGCTTGTATGGGGGGGGCACAGATACGCAGTATTTT	CASSLYGGGTDTQYF
-	TRBV19	-	TRBJ1-2	TGTGCCAGTAGTACCACTCCCGACGGTCTAACCTTC	CASSTTPDGLTF
-	TRBV6-5	-	TRBJ2-7	TGTGCCAGCAGTTACTCGACCGGGGCCTACGAGCAGTACTTC	CASSYSTGAYEQYF
-	TRBV4-3	-	TRBJ2-1	TGCGCCAGCAGCCAAGTAAAAGGGTATGAGCAGTTCTTC	CASSQVKGYEQFF
-	TRBV5-8	-	TRBJ1-3	TGTGCCACCGACCTCATCATTTCCTCTGGAAACACCATATATTTT	CATDLIISSGNTIYF
-	TRBV28	-	TRBJ1-6	TGTGCCAGCAGTTTCGGAGGGAGCTCCTATAATTCACCCCTCCACTTT	CASSFGGSSYNSPLHF
-	TRBV4-3	TRBD2	TRBJ2-5	TGCGCCAGCAGCCAAGCCGGGACTAGCGAGGAGACCCAGTACTTC	CASSQAGTSEETQYF
-	TRBV5-1	TRBD1	TRBJ2-1	TGCGCCAGCAGCCTAGGACAGGGGGCAAGGTATGAGCAGTTCTTC	CASSLGQGARYEQFF
once	TRBV29-1	TRBD1	TRBJ2-7	TGCAGCGCTGAGACAGGGGCGGACTACGAGCAGTACTTC	CSAETGADYEQYF
-	TRBV27	TRBD2	TRBJ2-2	TGTGCCAGCACCCACGCGGGGGGCGAGGTCACCGGGGAGCTGTTTTTT	CASTHAGGEVTGELFF
-	TRBV5-5	TRBD2	TRBJ2-1	TGTGCCAGCAGCTTGGCTAGCGGGAGGGCTGATGAGCAGTTCTTC	CASSLASGRADEQFF
-	TRBV7-8	-	TRBJ2-7	TGTGCCAGCAGCTTAGCCACTATGAACTCCTACGAGCAGTACTTC	CASSLATMNSYEQYF
-	TRBV4-1	-	TRBJ2-7	TGCGCCAGCAGCCCGCCTGGCCAGGGGGGATACGAGCAGTACTTC	CASSPPGQGGYEQYF
-	TRBV7-9	-	TRBJ1-1	TGTGCCAGCAGCTCCCCAGCAGGGGTGAGTGAGAACACTGAAGCTTTCTTT	CASSSPAGVSENTEAFF
-	TRBV28	-	TRBJ2-1	-	CASIDRGHFGEQFF
-	TRBV9	-	TRBJ1-1	TGTGCCAGCAGCGCACAGGGCGGTGGGAACACTGAAGCTTTCTTT	CASSAQGGGNTEAFF
-	TRBV6-1	TRBD1	TRBJ2-7	TGTGCCAGCAGTGAAGGACAGGGGATAGCCTACGAGCAGTACTTC	CASSEGQGIAYEQYF
-	TRBV30	-	TRBJ2-1	TGTGCCTGGAGTTTGGCGGCCGGAGTTGGTGGTGAGCAGTTCTTC	CAWSLAAGVGGEQFF
-	TRBV30	-	TRBJ2-5	TGTGCCTGGAGTGAGAACAGGGTCGTTCTCGAGACCCAGTACTTC	CAWSENRVVLETQYF
once	TRBV14	-	TRBJ1-1	TGTGCCAGCAGCCAACCGGGCCTGGGCACTGAAGCTTTCTTT	CASSQPGLGTEAFF
-	TRBV4-1	TRBD1	TRBJ2-7	TGCGCCAGCAGCCAGAGGACAGGGGGGACCTACGAGCAGTACTTC	CASSQRTGGTYEQYF
-	TRBV4-1	-	TRBJ2-7	TGCGCCAGCAGCCCCAAGACGAGGAGCTCCTACGAGCAGTACTTC	CASSPKTRSSYEQYF
-	TRBV4-3	-	TRBJ2-7	TGCGCCAGCAGCCAAGTAGACAGCAGCTCCTACGAGCAGTACTTC	CASSQVDSSSYEQYF
-	TRBV4-1	TRBD1	TRBJ1-2	TGCGCCAGCAGGCTCCGACAGGGGGGGAACTATGGCTACACCTTC	CASRLRQGGNYGYTF
-	TRBV2	-	TRBJ1-3	TGTGCCAGCAGTGAGTCTCCTGGCTCTGGAAACACCATATATTTT	CASSESPGSGNTIYF
-	TRBV7-9	TRBD1	TRBJ2-5	TGTGCCAGCAGCTTAGTGACAGGGGGCTCGGAGACCCAGTACTTC	CASSLVTGGSETQYF
-	TRBV7-9	-	TRBJ2-1	TGTGCCAGCAGCTTAGCTGGTGAGCAGTTCTTC	CASSLAGEQFF
-	TRBV7-8	-	TRBJ2-7	TGTGCCAGCAGCTTGGGAAGGACGGGTACCTACGAGCAGTACTTC	CASSLGRTGTYEQYF
-	TRBV10-3	-	TRBJ2-7	TGTGCCATCAGTGAAAATTTTAGGACGGATTTCTCCTACGAGCAGTACTTC	CAISENFRTDFSYEQYF